This T cell receptor beta chain was identified during a study of T cell responses to AZD1222 COVID-19 vaccine. The V gene lost 6 bases and the J gene lost 5 bases, with 10 bases spanning the gap. The CDR3 totals 12 residues. Per germline, CDR1 SNHLY and CDR2 FYNNEI. The data were produced by immunoSEQ multiplex PCR, yet TCRdb's version contains in-frame clones alone and is incomplete. The table lists around 150,000 clones, roughly nine tenths of them singletons, with 1% to 1.5% in the top ten. The rearrangement links TRBV2 to TRBJ1-1; TRBD1 might be the D (6 bases). The sample in question was peripheral blood, obtained 28 days after the second AZD1222 dose. This receptor was taken from an adult who received the AZD1222 COVID-19 vaccine. CDR3 region: CASSVRGTEAFF. The CDR3 DNA follows: TGTGCCAGCAGCGTTAGGGGGACTGAAGCTTTCTTT.